A single sample gave rise to the 26 T cell receptor beta chains below, sequenced in a study of a mutant IDH1 vaccine in newly diagnosed glioma (dated by TCRdb to the early 2020s). The library was prepared using the immunoSEQ multiplex PCR assay. As stored in TCRdb, this immuneACCESS dataset retains in-frame rearrangements with V and J assigned. A fraction of the clones does not appear; measured against another copy, unresolved V genes explain less than half of the discrepancy, and the remainder lacks a known reason. Recorded for this sample are 25,000 to 35,000 clones; roughly 90% of them occurred a single time. The ten biggest clones cover around a fifth of the sample. Per the publication, the time point label means: week 5, during vaccination. Every vaccine dose consisted of 300 ug of a 20-mer mutant IDH1 peptide in Montanide, administered subcutaneously together with topical imiquimod. No antigen is known for these receptors.

This sample comprised PBMCs, obtained from a glioma patient whose treatment included an IDH1 peptide vaccine. The receptors come from a man in his late teens or twenties with glioma.

This CDR3 reads CSVGGQGRRETQYF. The DNA for the CDR3 is TGCAGCGTTGGGGGGCAGGGTCGTCGAGAGACCCAGTACTTC. The chain recombines TRBV29-1 with TRBJ2-5, with a weak D call TRBD1 (6 bases). This CDR3 contains 14 residues. Between the trimmed V and J ends, which lost 4 bases and 4 bases, there was a span of 16 bases. Germline values: CDR1 SQVTM, CDR2 ANQGSEA.

The rearrangement links TRBV2 to TRBJ1-2; possibly TRBD1 for D (5 bases). This CDR3 contains 12 residues. The germline V gene has CDR1 SNHLY and CDR2 FYNNEI. Trimming shortened V by 10 bases and J by 8 bases, and 17 bases separated the two germline ends. The CDR3 DNA reads as TGTGCCACCAGATCCTTGGGGGTGGGCTACACCTTC. This codes for CATRSLGVGYTF.

CDR3 sequence reads: CASRYGVTDTQYF. The CDR3 DNA reads TGCGCCAGCAGGTACGGGGTCACAGATACGCAGTATTTT. This chain joins TRBV5-1 and TRBJ2-3; tentative D call: TRBD2 (5 bases). The germline CDR1 and CDR2 sequences are SGHRS and YFSETQ. V was pared by 5 bases and J by 2 bases, with 9 bases between. This CDR3 is 13 amino acids long.

V gene TRBV4-1 combines with J gene TRBJ2-7, with 11 bases identical to TRBD1. Unmatched junction bases numbered 5, after V lost 4 bases and J lost 3 bases. This CDR3 is built from 15 residues. Germline CDR1 MGHRA, CDR2 YSYEKL. This CDR3 reads CASSPLGTGGYEQYF. Written as DNA, the CDR3 is TGCGCCAGCAGCCCACTGGGGACAGGGGGCTACGAGCAGTACTTC.

The rearrangement joins TRBV30 to TRBJ1-1; the D is unclear. CDR3 length: 13 residues. Deletions cut 0 bases from V and 7 bases from J, with 12 bases between. Germline V lookup: CDR1 GTSNPN, CDR2 SVGIG (reference sequence). CDR3 DNA: TGTGCCTGGAGTGTCGGGCGAGCTTTTGAAGCTTTCTTT. Translation: CAWSVGRAFEAFF.

The rearrangement links TRBV30 to TRBJ1-4; no firm D call. CDR1 GTSNPN and CDR2 SVGIG come from the germline V gene (reference sequence). CDR3 length equals 11 residues. V lost 2 bases and J lost 8, with 6 bases in between. CDR3 sequence: CAWSIREKLFF. The CDR3 DNA follows: TGTGCCTGGAGTATCCGGGAAAAACTGTTTTTT.

The J gene is TRBJ1-2, the V gene TRBV30; no clear D gene. CDR1 is GTSNPN and CDR2 is SVGIG in the germline V gene (reference sequence). Between the trimmed V and J ends, which lost 3 bases and 1 base, there was a span of 9 bases. This CDR3 contains 13 residues. The CDR3: CAWREPLNYGYTF. The CDR3 region has the DNA TGTGCCTGGAGGGAGCCCCTTAACTATGGCTACACCTTC.

This clone was observed a few times. Other DNA sequences in this sample translate to the same CDR3. V and J are TRBV6-5 and TRBJ1-2; 7 nucleotides match TRBD1. The V gene's germline CDR1 is MNHEY and CDR2 SVGAGI. The CDR3 spans 15 residues. V lost 2 bases and J lost 4; bases outside the gene matches: 7. In DNA form, the CDR3 reads TGTGCCAGCAGTTACAGGGGCCAGGGGGTCTATGGCTACACCTTC. It codes for CASSYRGQGVYGYTF.

The V gene is TRBV4-1, the J gene TRBJ2-7; weak D call: TRBD2 (5 bases). The CDR3 contains 14 residues. The V end was cut by 3 bases, the J end by 6 bases, with 15 bases between. CDR1 is MGHRA, CDR2 YSYEKL, per germline. CDR3 DNA sequence: TGCGCCAGCAGCCATGGTAGCGCCGGCGGCGAGCAGTACTTC. It translates to CASSHGSAGGEQYF.

The J gene is TRBJ2-3, the V gene TRBV5-1; D is possibly TRBD1 or TRBD2 (6 bases each). The CDR3 sequence is 18 residues long. CDR1 and CDR2 from the germline V gene are SGHRS and YFSETQ. With 0 bases removed from V and 0 bases from J, the gap between germline ends came to 17 bases. CDR3 in amino acids: CASSLGALGGFSTDTQYF. The CDR3 nucleotides are TGCGCCAGCAGCTTGGGTGCCCTAGGGGGGTTCAGCACAGATACGCAGTATTTT.

The chain is built from TRBV4-3 and TRBJ1-3; D is possibly TRBD1 (5 bases). The V and J ends lost 0 bases and 7 bases respectively, with 16 bases between them. CDR3 length: 16 residues. Germline lookup yields CDR1 LGHNA and CDR2 YSLEER. In DNA form, the CDR3 reads TGCGCCAGCAGCCAAGATACACCTCTCTGGGGGAACACCATATATTTT. Translating gives CASSQDTPLWGNTIYF.

The chain combines TRBV7-9 with TRBJ1-1, with no clear D. V lost 5 bases, J lost 0 bases, and 10 bases lay in between. The CDR3 length is 14 residues. Germline V lookup: CDR1 SEHNR, CDR2 FQNEAQ (reference sequence). The CDR3 DNA reads TGTGCCAGCAGCAGTAAAGGTCTGAACACTGAAGCTTTCTTT. Translation: CASSSKGLNTEAFF.

This chain joins TRBV28 and TRBJ1-5; D possibly corresponds to TRBD1 (6 bases). The CDR3 sequence is 15 residues long. V lost 7 bases to trimming and J lost 3 bases, with 16 bases between them. Germline CDR1 and CDR2: MDHEN and SYDVKM. The CDR3: CASTESAGVNQPQHF. The CDR3 DNA is TGTGCCAGCACCGAGTCCGCAGGGGTCAATCAGCCCCAGCATTTT.

This clone was seen only a few times. This sequence joins TRBV5-8 and TRBJ1-1; 10 bases match TRBD1. The CDR3 is made up of 14 amino acids. With 9 bases clipped from V and 5 bases from J, the junction kept 10 bases outside the gene matches. CDR1 is SGHTS, CDR2 YDEGEE, per germline. The CDR3 nucleotides are TGTGCCACCCCTCCGGGACAGGGGTATACTGAAGCTTTCTTT. Protein product: CATPPGQGYTEAFF.

This clone has a single count. The chain carries TRBV20-1 and TRBJ2-7; D perhaps matches TRBD2 (6 bases). The V end was cut by 3 bases, the J end by 11 bases, with 11 bases between. The CDR3 loop spans 10 amino acids. Per the germline V gene, CDR1 is DFQATT and CDR2 is SNEGSKA (reference sequence). The CDR3 region has the DNA TGCAGTGCTAGTCGGGAGAGGGAGTACTTC. Translation gives CSASREREYF.

The chain combines TRBV29-1 with TRBJ2-7; D perhaps matches TRBD1 (6 bases). The CDR3 has 11 residues. Germline V gene data show CDR1 as SQVTM and CDR2 as ANQGSEA. V lost 6 bases and J lost 4, with 10 bases in between. The CDR3 spells CSVKQGYEQYF. CDR3 DNA: TGCAGCGTCAAGCAGGGGTACGAGCAGTACTTC.

J is TRBJ1-5 and V is TRBV7-9; D is unresolved. The CDR3 contains 15 residues. Germline V lookup: CDR1 SEHNR, CDR2 FQNEAQ (reference sequence). V was pared by 3 bases and J by 6 bases, with 15 bases between. The CDR3: CASSFGERPSQPQHF. CDR3 DNA sequence: TGTGCCAGCAGCTTCGGGGAAAGACCCAGTCAGCCCCAGCATTTT.

The rearrangement links TRBV5-6 to TRBJ2-5; D possibly matches TRBD1 or TRBD2 (5 bases each). The CDR3 is 13 residues long. The V gene lost 7 bases and the J gene lost 2 bases, with 12 bases spanning the gap. The germline CDR1 and CDR2 sequences are SGHDT and YYEEEE. The CDR3, as DNA: TGTGCCAGCGGGGGACCGACACAAGAGACCCAGTACTTC. Amino acid sequence: CASGGPTQETQYF.

About this clone itself: The junction departs from germline at one end; a sequencing error may be responsible. The chain recombines TRBV20-1 with TRBJ2-1; D gene uncertain. Germline-derived CDR1 and CDR2 are DFQATT and SNEGSKA (reference sequence). This CDR3 contains 10 residues. The CDR3 loop reads CSASPSRWIF. The CDR3 bases are TGCAGTGCTAGTCCGAGTAGGTGGATCTTC.

The chain carries TRBV5-1 and TRBJ2-7; 8 bases map to TRBD1. Germline V lookup: CDR1 SGHRS, CDR2 YFSETQ. The CDR3 runs to 15 residues. Losses at the gene ends were 4 bases for V and 1 base for J; bases not matched to a gene: 7. The CDR3, as DNA: TGCGCCAGCAGCCTGGGGTGGGACAGGTCCTACGAGCAGTACTTC. Translating it yields CASSLGWDRSYEQYF.

The chain joins TRBV14 to TRBJ2-2; D unresolved. V shed 4 bases and J shed 1 base, with 4 bases lying between them. Germline V gene sequence: CDR1 SGHDN, CDR2 FVKESK. CDR3 size: 13 residues. The CDR3: CASSRQNTGELFF. The CDR3 DNA reads as TGTGCCAGCAGCCGGCAGAACACCGGGGAGCTGTTTTTT.

The chain has TRBV18 and TRBJ1-1; no clear D. The CDR3 contains 14 residues. V was shortened by 4 bases and J by 4 bases, with 13 bases between the two germline ends. Germline V gene data show CDR1 as KGHSH and CDR2 as LQKENI. CDR3 nucleotides: TGTGCCAGCTCACTTTCCAGAGATTCCACTGAAGCTTTCTTT. The encoded protein is CASSLSRDSTEAFF.

V is TRBV15 and J is TRBJ1-4; the D gene is possibly TRBD1 (6 bases). The CDR3 sequence is 13 residues long. CDR1 and CDR2 (germline): LNHNV, YYDKDF (reference sequence). Trimming removed 4 bases from V and 8 bases from J, with 11 bases in between. The CDR3 DNA is TGTGCCACCAGCACGGGGGGACACGAAAAACTGTTTTTT. Translating it yields CATSTGGHEKLFF.

The chain recombines TRBV4-3 with TRBJ2-5; the match to TRBD1 covers 8 bases. Unmatched junction bases numbered 8, after V lost 4 bases and J lost 1 base. In germline, CDR1 is LGHNA, CDR2 YSLEER. The CDR3 contains 16 residues. The CDR3 sequence is CASSPTGVDGQETQYF. The CDR3 DNA is TGCGCCAGCAGCCCGACAGGGGTGGACGGCCAAGAGACCCAGTACTTC.

The chain couples TRBV5-1 to TRBJ2-7, with 7 nucleotides matching TRBD2. In germline, CDR1 is SGHRS, CDR2 YFSETQ. The CDR3 contains 13 residues. V shed 0 bases and J 4 bases; nucleotides not matched to a gene: 1. Written as DNA, the CDR3 is TGCGCCAGCAGCTTGGAGGGAGGGTACGAGCAGTACTTC. Amino acid sequence: CASSLEGGYEQYF. Full variable domain (rest looked up from reference TRBV5-1 and TRBJ2-7): KAGVTQTPRYLIKTRGQQVTLSCSPISGHRSVSWYQQTPGQGLQFLFEYFSETQRNKGNFPGRFSGRQFSNSRSEMNVSTLELGDSALYLCASSLEGGYEQYFGPGTRLTVT.

The V and J genes are TRBV29-1 and TRBJ1-1; a weak D match, TRBD1 (5 bases). The V gene's germline CDR1 is SQVTM and CDR2 ANQGSEA. V gave up 6 bases and J gave up 2 bases, with 22 bases separating them. There are 16 residues in the CDR3. The CDR3 loop is CSVRSQGDSFNTEAFF. In nucleotides, the CDR3 is TGCAGCGTGAGATCCCAGGGCGACTCGTTTAACACTGAAGCTTTCTTT.